This TCR beta chain was identified in a study of T cell responses to AZD1222 COVID-19 vaccine. Generated by immunoSEQ multiplex PCR, the TCRdb table keeps only in-frame clones and is missing some. The table shows some 160,000 clones, with 87% occurring only once. The length of the CDR3 is 15 residues. J gave up 6 bases and V 3 bases, and 8 bases lay outside the gene matches. Germline V gives CDR1 MGHRA, CDR2 YSYEKL. Sequences were derived from peripheral blood, sampled 28 days after the second AZD1222 dose. This chain connects TRBV4-1 to TRBJ1-2; 9 bases match TRBD1. The clonotype originates from an adult who received the AZD1222 COVID-19 vaccine. CDR3 sequence (DNA): TGCGCCAGCAGCCACGTACAGGGGGCTTACGATGGCTACACCTTC. It encodes CASSHVQGAYDGYTF.